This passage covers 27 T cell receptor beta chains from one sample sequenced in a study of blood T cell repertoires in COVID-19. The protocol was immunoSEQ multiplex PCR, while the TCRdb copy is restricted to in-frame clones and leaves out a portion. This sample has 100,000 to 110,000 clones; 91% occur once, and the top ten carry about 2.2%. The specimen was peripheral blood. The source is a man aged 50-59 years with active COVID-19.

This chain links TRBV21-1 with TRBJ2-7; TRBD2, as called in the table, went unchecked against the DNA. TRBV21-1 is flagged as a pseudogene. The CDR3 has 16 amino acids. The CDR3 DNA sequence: TGTGCCAGCAGCAAAGAAAAACTAGCGGGAGGGTGTGAGCAGTACGTC. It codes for CASSKEKLAGGCEQYV.

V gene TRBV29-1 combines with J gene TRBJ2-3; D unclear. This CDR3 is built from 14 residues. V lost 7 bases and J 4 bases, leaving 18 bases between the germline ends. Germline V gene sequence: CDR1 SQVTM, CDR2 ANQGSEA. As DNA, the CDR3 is TGCAGCGCCGAGTCGGCGGTAAAATCAGATACGCAGTATTTT. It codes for CSAESAVKSDTQYF.

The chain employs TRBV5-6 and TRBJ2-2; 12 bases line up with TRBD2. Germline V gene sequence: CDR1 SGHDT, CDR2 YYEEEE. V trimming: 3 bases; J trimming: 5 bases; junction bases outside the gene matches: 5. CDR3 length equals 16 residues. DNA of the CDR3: TGTGCCAGCAGCTCCCTAGCGGGAGGGTGGACCGGGGAGCTGTTTTTT. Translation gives CASSSLAGGWTGELFF. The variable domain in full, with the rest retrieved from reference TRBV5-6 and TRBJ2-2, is DAGVTQSPTHLIKTRGQQVTLRCSPKSGHDTVSWYQQALGQGPQFIFQYYEEEERQRGNFPDRFSGHQFPNYSSELNVNALLLGDSALYLCASSSLAGGWTGELFFGEGSRLTVL.

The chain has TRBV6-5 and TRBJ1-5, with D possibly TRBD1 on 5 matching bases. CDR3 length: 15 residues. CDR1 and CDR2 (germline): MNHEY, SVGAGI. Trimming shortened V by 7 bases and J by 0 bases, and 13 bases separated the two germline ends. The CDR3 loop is CASISGGYSNQPQHF. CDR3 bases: TGTGCCAGCATCTCCGGGGGTTATAGCAATCAGCCCCAGCATTTT.

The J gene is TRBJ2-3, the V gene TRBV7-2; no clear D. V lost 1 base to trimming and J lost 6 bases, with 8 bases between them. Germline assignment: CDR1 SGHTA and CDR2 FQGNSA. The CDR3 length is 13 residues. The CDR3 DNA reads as TGTGCCAGCAGCTTAGTGTCCGCGGATACGCAGTATTTT. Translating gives CASSLVSADTQYF.

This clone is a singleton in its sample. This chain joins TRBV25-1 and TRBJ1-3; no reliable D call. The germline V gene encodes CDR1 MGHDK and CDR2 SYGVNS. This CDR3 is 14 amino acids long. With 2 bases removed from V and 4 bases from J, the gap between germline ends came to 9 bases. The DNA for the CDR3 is TGTGCCAGCAGTGAAACGGGGAGCGGAAACACCATATATTTT. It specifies CASSETGSGNTIYF.

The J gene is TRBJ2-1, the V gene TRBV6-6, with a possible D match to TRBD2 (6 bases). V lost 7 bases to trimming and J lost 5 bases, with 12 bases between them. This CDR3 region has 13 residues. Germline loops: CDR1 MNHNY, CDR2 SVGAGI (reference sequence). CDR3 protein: CASNPWEDNEQFF. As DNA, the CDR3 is TGTGCCAGCAACCCATGGGAGGACAATGAGCAGTTCTTC.

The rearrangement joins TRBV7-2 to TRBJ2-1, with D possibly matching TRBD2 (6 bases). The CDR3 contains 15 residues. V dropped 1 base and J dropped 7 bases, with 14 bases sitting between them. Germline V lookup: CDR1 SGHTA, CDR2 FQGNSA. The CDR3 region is CASSLVAGPSNEQFF. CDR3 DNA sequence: TGTGCCAGCAGCTTAGTGGCGGGACCGTCAAATGAGCAGTTCTTC.

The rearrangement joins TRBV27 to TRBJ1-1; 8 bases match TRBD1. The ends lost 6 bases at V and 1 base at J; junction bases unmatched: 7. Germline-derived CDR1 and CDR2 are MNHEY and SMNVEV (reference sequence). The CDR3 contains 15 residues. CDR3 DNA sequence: TGTGCCAGCAGCTCCCGACAGGGGACGAACACTGAAGCTTTCTTT. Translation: CASSSRQGTNTEAFF.

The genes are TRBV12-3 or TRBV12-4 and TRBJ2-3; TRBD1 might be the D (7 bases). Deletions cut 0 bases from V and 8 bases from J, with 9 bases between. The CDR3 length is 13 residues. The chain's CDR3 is CASSLAQGGTQYF. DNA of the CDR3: TGTGCCAGCAGTTTAGCGCAGGGGGGTACGCAGTATTTT.

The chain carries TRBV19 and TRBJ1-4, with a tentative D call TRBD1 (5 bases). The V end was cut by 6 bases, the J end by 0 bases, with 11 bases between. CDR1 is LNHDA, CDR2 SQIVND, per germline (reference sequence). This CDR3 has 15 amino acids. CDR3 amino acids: CASRAPGATNEKLFF. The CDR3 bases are TGTGCCAGTAGGGCCCCGGGGGCAACTAATGAAAAACTGTTTTTT.

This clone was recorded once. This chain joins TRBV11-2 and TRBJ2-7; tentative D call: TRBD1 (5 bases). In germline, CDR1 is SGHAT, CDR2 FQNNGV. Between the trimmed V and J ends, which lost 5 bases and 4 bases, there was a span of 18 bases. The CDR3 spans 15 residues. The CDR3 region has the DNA TGTGCCAGCAGCCTCAACTACCCGACAGAATACGAGCAGTACGTC. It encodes CASSLNYPTEYEQYV.

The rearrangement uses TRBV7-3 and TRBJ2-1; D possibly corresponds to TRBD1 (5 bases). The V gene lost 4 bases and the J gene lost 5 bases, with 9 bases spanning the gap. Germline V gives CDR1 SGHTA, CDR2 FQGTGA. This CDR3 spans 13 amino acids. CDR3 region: CASSYRWDNEQFF. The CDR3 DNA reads TGTGCCAGCAGCTACAGGTGGGACAATGAGCAGTTCTTC.

This chain's CDR3 is CASSQPSTNEKLFF. For the CDR3, the DNA is TGTGCCAGCAGCCAACCCTCAACTAATGAAAAACTGTTTTTT. This rearrangement joins TRBV3-1 (or the pseudogene TRBV3-2) to TRBJ1-4; D is unclear. The ends were cut back, 2 bases at V and 0 bases at J, with 4 bases in the middle. CDR1 and CDR2 from the germline V gene are LGHDT and YNNKEL (reference sequence). The CDR3 runs to 14 residues.

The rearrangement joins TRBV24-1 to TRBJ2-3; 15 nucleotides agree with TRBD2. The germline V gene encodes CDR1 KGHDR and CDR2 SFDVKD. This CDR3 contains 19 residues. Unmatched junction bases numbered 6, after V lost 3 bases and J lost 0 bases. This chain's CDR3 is CATSDGGTSGGLSTDTQYF. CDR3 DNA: TGTGCCACCAGTGATGGCGGGACTAGCGGGGGGCTAAGCACAGATACGCAGTATTTT.

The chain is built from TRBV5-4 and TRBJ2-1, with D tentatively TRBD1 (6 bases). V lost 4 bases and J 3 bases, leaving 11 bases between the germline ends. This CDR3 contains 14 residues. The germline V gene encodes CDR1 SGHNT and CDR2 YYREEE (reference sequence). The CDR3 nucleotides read TGTGCCAGCAGCCCCCAACAGGGCTACAATGAGCAGTTCTTC. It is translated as CASSPQQGYNEQFF.

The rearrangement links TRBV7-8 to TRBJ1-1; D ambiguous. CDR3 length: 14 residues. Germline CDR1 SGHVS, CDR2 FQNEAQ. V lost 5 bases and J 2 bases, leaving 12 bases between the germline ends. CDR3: CASSPFEANTEAFF. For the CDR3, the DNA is TGTGCCAGCAGCCCCTTCGAGGCCAACACTGAAGCTTTCTTT.

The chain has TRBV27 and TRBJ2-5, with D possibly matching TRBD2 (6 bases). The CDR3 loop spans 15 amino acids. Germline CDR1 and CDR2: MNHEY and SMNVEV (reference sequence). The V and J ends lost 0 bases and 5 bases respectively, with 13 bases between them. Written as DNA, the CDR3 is TGTGCCAGCAGTTTATCGCGCGGGATACGGGAGACCCAGTACTTC. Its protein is CASSLSRGIRETQYF.

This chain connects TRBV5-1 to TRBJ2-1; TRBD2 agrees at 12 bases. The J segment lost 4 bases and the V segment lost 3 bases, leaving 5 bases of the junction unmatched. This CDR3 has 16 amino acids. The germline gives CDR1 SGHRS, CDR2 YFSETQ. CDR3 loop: CASSSAGTSGYNEQFF. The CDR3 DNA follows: TGCGCCAGCAGCTCGGCCGGGACTAGCGGGTACAATGAGCAGTTCTTC.

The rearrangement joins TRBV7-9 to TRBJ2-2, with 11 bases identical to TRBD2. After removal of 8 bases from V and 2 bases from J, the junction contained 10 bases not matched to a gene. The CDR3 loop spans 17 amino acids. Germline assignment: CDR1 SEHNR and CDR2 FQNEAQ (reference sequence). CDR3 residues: CASPKGLAGGNTGELFF. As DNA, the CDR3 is TGTGCCAGCCCGAAAGGGCTAGCGGGAGGAAACACCGGGGAGCTGTTTTTT.

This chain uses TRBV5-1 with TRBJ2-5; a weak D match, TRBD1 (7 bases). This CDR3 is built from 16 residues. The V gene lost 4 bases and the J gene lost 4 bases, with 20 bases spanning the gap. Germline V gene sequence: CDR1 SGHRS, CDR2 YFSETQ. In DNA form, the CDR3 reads TGCGCCAGCAGCCTCACGCGGGACAGTGTGTTAGAGACCCAGTACTTC. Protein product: CASSLTRDSVLETQYF.

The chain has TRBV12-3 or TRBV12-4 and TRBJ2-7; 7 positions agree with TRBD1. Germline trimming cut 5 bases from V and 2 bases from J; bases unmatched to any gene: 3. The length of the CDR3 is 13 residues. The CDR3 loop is CASSIDRAYEQYF. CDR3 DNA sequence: TGTGCCAGCAGTATCGACAGGGCCTACGAGCAGTACTTC.

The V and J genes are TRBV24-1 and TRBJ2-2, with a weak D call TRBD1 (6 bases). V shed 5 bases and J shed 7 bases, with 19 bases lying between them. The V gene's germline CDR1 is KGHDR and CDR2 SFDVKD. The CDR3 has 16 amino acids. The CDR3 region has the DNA TGTGCCACCAGTGTCGGTGGGGTACAGGGTATCGGGGAGCTGTTTTTT. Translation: CATSVGGVQGIGELFF.

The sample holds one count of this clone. In DNA, the CDR3 is TGTGCCAGCAGTGACGGTGGTGGGGCCAACGTCCTGACTTTC. This sequence encodes CASSDGGGANVLTF. The genes are TRBV6-1 and TRBJ2-6; D gene unclear. Trimming took off 3 bases at V and 3 bases at J, with 6 bases between the two ends. In germline, CDR1 is MNHNS, CDR2 SASEGT. This CDR3 contains 14 residues.

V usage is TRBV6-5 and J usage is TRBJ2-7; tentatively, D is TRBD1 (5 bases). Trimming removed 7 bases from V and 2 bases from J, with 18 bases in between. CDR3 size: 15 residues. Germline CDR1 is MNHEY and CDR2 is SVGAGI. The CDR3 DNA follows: TGTGCCAGCACCTCGGACACCGGAATAACCTACGAGCAGTACTTC. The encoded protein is CASTSDTGITYEQYF.

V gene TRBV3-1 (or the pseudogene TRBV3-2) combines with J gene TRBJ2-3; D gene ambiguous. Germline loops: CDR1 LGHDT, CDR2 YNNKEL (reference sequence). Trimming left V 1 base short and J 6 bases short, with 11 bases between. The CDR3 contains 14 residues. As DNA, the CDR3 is TGTGCCAGCAGCCAAGTCGCAGGATTGGATACGCAGTATTTT. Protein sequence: CASSQVAGLDTQYF.

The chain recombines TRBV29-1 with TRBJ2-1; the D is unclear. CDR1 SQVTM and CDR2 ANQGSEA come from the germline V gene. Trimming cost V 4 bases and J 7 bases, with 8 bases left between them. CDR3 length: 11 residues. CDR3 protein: CSVAPGNEQFF. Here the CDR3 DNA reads TGCAGCGTTGCTCCCGGGAATGAGCAGTTCTTC.